This is a list of T cell receptor beta chains from one sample in a study of T cell repertoires in ileal Crohn's disease. Generated by immunoSEQ multiplex PCR, the TCRdb table keeps only in-frame clones and is missing some. Found here are some 30,000 clones, 80% to 85% of them singletons; the top ten hold around 5.6%. Sequenced material: ileal tissue. These receptors were collected from an adult with Crohn's disease. Each CDR3 is given with its conserved first and last residue. A D gene is named only where the DNA matches it firmly. Expanded clones get a size class; other rows say once, few or many, or leave the size out.

clone_size j_call v_call d_call cdr3_nt cdr3_aa
- TRBJ2-2 TRBV29-1 - TGCAGCGGGCTGGTCCTCGGGGAGCTGTTTTTT CSGLVLGELFF
- TRBJ2-5 TRBV7-2 TRBD2 TGTGCCAGCAGCTTAGGGGGGACTAGCGGCCAAGAGACCCAGTACTTC CASSLGGTSGQETQYF
- TRBJ2-2 TRBV5-1 TRBD2 TGCGCCAGCACCCATCGACTGAGACTAGCGGGTAACACCGGGGAGCTGTTTTTT CASTHRLRLAGNTGELFF
- TRBJ2-3 TRBV9 - TGTGCCAGCAGCGTAGAGGTTGGCAGGGGAGCAGATACGCAGTATTTT CASSVEVGRGADTQYF
few TRBJ2-6 TRBV2 - TGTGCCAGCAGTGGAGGAGGGGGGGCCAACGTCCTGACTTTC CASSGGGGANVLTF
- TRBJ1-5 TRBV19 TRBD1 TGTGCCGGGGCGAGGACAGGGAGTCAGCCCCAGCATTTT CAGARTGSQPQHF
few TRBJ1-5 TRBV19 - TGTGCCAGTAGTATACGGAGGGGTCAGCCCCAGCATTTT CASSIRRGQPQHF
- TRBJ2-1 TRBV6-4 TRBD2 TGTGCCAGCAGTGGGACTAGCGACAATGAGCAGTTCTTC CASSGTSDNEQFF
- TRBJ1-1 TRBV19 - TGTGCCAGTAGTGCCGAACAGGGTACCATGAACACTGAAGCTTTCTTT CASSAEQGTMNTEAFF
- TRBJ2-5 TRBV27 - TGTGCCAGCAGTTTATCGTTCTGGGCCCCTGGGACCCAGTACTTC CASSLSFWAPGTQYF
once TRBJ2-5 TRBV5-6 TRBD1 TGTGCCAGCACCCTGGGACAGGAAGAGACCCAGTACTTC CASTLGQEETQYF
- TRBJ2-7 TRBV27 - TGTGCCAGCAGTTTATCTGGGGGGTACGAGCAGTACTTC CASSLSGGYEQYF
once TRBJ1-2 TRBV20-1 - TGCAGCGTTCCCACGGGGGTCGGCTACACCTTC CSVPTGVGYTF
- TRBJ2-5 TRBV6-1 TRBD2 TGTGCCAGCAGAAGACTAGCGGGGGGGACGGAGACCCAGTACTTC CASRRLAGGTETQYF
- TRBJ1-6 TRBV6-5 - TGTGTAGCGAGTAGGGGGATGGAGAATTCACCCCTCCACTTT CVASRGMENSPLHF
- TRBJ2-5 TRBV6-1 TRBD2 TGTGCCAGCAGTGCTCGACTAGCGGGGGGCACTGCGACCCAGTACTTC CASSARLAGGTATQYF
few TRBJ2-5 TRBV7-8 - TGTGCCAGCAGCCGAGGACAGAAAGAGACCCAGTACTTC CASSRGQKETQYF
- TRBJ1-3 TRBV12-5 - TGTGCTAGTGGACGGACAGACTCTGGAAACACCATATATTTT CASGRTDSGNTIYF
- TRBJ1-1 TRBV10-3 TRBD1 TGTGCCATCAACCGTTATAACAGGGGGCGCGACACTGAAGCTTTCTTT CAINRYNRGRDTEAFF
few TRBJ1-2 TRBV7-9 TRBD1 TGTGCCAGCAGCTCACCGACAGGGGGCTCTGGCTACACCTTC CASSSPTGGSGYTF
- TRBJ2-3 TRBV27 - TGTGCCAGCAGTTTAGAGGGGGTCGGGACCAGGAGCACAGATACGCAGTATTTT CASSLEGVGTRSTDTQYF
- TRBJ1-2 TRBV4-1 TRBD1 TGCGCCAGCAGCCTGGGGACAGGGTCAAATTTCGGTGGCTACACCTTC CASSLGTGSNFGGYTF
- TRBJ1-1 TRBV5-6 - TGTGCCAGCAGCTTCCGGGGGGCGAACACTGAAGCTTTCTTT CASSFRGANTEAFF
- TRBJ1-1 TRBV6-1 TRBD1 TGTGCCAGCGGGACAGGGCTCCACTACCCCACTGAAGCTTTCTTT CASGTGLHYPTEAFF
- TRBJ2-1 TRBV18 - TGTGCCAGCTCACTGGCCGGGGATCCCCGGCAGTTCTTC CASSLAGDPRQFF
- TRBJ2-1 TRBV11-3 TRBD2 TGTGCCAGCAGCTCGGGACTAGCGGGGGGGCCTTACAATGAGCAGTTCTTC CASSSGLAGGPYNEQFF
- TRBJ2-3 TRBV4-3 TRBD2 TGCGCCAGCAGCACCCTACCCCCCTGGGGCGGGGGTACAAATACGCAGTATTTT CASSTLPPWGGGTNTQYF
few TRBJ2-7 TRBV2 TRBD1 TGTGCCAGCAGTGCCCGTCCCGGGACAGGGATCTTAACCTACGAGCAGTACTTC CASSARPGTGILTYEQYF
- TRBJ2-1 TRBV4-3 - TGCGCCAGCAGCCAAATCAACACCTACAATGAGCAGTTCTTC CASSQINTYNEQFF